This record concerns one T cell receptor beta chain sequence. This specimen belongs to a study of cytomegalovirus exposure and HLA in healthy donors. The V segment lost 1 base and the J segment 4 bases; nucleotides outside the gene matches: 5. Germline CDR1 and CDR2: MNHEY and SMNVEV (reference sequence). The CDR3 is made up of 17 amino acids. Profiling relied on immunoSEQ multiplex PCR, and the TCRdb table lists in-frame clones only, not all of them. The data show 200,000 to 250,000 clones, approximately 87% seen once. This clonotype was sampled from a woman in her late teens or twenties in good health and CMV-seronegative. Sequencing was carried out using PBMCs. The chain carries TRBV27 and TRBJ2-5, with 14 bases matching TRBD2. The CDR3 protein is CASSLLGLAGEGETQYF. Written as DNA, the CDR3 is TGTGCCAGCAGTTTATTGGGACTAGCGGGAGAGGGAGAGACCCAGTACTTC.